This T cell receptor (beta chain) was observed in a study of T cells in Graves' hyperthyroidism and ophthalmopathy. Study-wide context: The blood sample was taken at first diagnosis, before treatment began.

This clonotype has only a few counts. The study based diagnoses on clinical symptoms, serum thyroxine and TRAb, thyroid ultrasound and orbital computed tomography. Isolation of PBMCs was performed on around 10 ml fresh peripheral blood. Amplification of TCR beta CDR3 regions was performed using RNA transcripts as template. The study used the HTBI primer set for a first-round RT-PCR of the TCR CDR3. MiXCR, applied by TCRdb to the multiplex PCR reads, yields one record per CDR3 protein. Among approximately 490,000 distinct CDR3 sequences listed, about 20% were seen once. V trimming: 8 bases; J trimming: 10 bases; junction bases outside the gene matches: 10. The CDR3 length is 13 residues. Looked up from germline, CDR1 is SEHNR and CDR2 is FQNEAQ (reference sequence).

The clonotype originates from a woman in her 70s with Graves' ophthalmopathy. The rearrangement links TRBV7-9 to TRBJ2-1, with 8 positions matching TRBD2. The sequenced sample consisted of blood. Here the CDR3 reads CASVLAGALEQFF. The CDR3 coding sequence is TGTGCCAGCGTCCTAGCGGGCGCCCTGGAGCAGTTCTTC. Supplemented by reference TRBV7-9 and TRBJ2-1, the full variable domain reads DTGVSQNPRHKITKRGQNVTFRCDPISEHNRLYWYRQTLGQGPEFLTYFQNEAQLEKSRLLSDRFSAERPKGSFSTLEIQRTEQGDSAMYLCASVLAGALEQFFGPGTRLTVL.